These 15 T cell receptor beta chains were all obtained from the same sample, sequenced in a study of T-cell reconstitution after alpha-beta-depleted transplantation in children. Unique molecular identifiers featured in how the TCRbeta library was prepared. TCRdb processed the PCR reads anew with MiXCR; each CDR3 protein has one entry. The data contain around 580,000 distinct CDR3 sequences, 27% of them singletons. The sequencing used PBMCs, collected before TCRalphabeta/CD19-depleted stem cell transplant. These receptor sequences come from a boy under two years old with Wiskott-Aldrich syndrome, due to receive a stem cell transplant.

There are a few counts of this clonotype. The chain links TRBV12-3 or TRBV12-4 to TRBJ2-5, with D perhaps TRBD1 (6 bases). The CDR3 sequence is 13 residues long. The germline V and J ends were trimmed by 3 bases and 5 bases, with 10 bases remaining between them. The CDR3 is CASSFGGRETQYF. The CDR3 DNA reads TGTGCCAGCAGTTTTGGGGGCAGGGAGACCCAGTACTTC.

The CDR3 DNA reads as TGTGCCAGCAGTTACACACCAGGGGGCGAGGTTGGCTACACCTTC. Protein product: CASSYTPGGEVGYTF. The gene calls are TRBV6-5 and TRBJ1-2, with 8 bases that match TRBD1. The germline V gene encodes CDR1 MNHEY and CDR2 SVGAGI. This CDR3 has 15 amino acids. With 2 bases clipped from V and 7 bases from J, the junction kept 9 bases outside the gene matches.

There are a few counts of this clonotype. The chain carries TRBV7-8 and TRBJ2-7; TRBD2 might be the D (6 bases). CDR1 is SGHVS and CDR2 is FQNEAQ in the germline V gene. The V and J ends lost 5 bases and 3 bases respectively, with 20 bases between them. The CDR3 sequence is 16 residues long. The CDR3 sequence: CASSAPGTRTRYEQYF. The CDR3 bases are TGTGCCAGCAGCGCACCCGGGACTCGAACCCGCTACGAGCAGTACTTC. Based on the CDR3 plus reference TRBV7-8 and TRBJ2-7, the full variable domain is GAGVSQSPRYKVAKRGQDVALRCDPISGHVSLFWYQQALGQGPEFLTYFQNEAQLDKSGLPSDRFFAERPEGSVSTLKIQRTQQEDSAVYLCASSAPGTRTRYEQYFGPGTRLTVT.

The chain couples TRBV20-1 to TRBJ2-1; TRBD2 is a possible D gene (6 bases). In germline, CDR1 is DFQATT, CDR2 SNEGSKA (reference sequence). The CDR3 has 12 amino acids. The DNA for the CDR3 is TGCAGCGTGACTAGGCGTTACAATGAGCAGTTCTTC. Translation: CSVTRRYNEQFF.

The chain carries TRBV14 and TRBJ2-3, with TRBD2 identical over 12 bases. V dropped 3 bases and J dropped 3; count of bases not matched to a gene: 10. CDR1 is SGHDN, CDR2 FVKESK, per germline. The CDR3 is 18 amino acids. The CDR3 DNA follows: TGTGCCAGCAGCCACAGAGTGCCACTAGCGGGAGGAACAGATACGCAGTATTTT. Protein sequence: CASSHRVPLAGGTDTQYF.

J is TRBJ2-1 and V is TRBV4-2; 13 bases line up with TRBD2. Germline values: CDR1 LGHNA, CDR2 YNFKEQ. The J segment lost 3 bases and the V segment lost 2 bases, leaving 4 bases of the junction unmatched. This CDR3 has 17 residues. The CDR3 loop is CASSQQGTSGIYNEQFF. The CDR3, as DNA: TGTGCCAGCAGCCAACAGGGGACTAGCGGGATCTACAATGAGCAGTTCTTC.

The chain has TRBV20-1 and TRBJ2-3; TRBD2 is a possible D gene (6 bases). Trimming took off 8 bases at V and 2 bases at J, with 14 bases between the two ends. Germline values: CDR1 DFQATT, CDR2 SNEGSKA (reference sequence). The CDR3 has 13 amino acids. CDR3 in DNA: TGCAGTATTCGGCGGGAATTCACAGATACGCAGTATTTT. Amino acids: CSIRREFTDTQYF.

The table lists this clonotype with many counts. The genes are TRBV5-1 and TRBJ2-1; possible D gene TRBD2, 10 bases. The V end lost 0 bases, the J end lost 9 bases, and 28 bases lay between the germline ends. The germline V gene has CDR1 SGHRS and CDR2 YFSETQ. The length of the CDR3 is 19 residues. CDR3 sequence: CASSLAGTGSSGRASEQFF. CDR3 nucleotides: TGCGCCAGCAGCTTGGCCGGGACAGGGTCCAGCGGGAGGGCCTCTGAGCAGTTCTTC.

CDR3 bases: TGCAGTGCTCCCGACCTTTTGGGAGGCAAAAACATTCAGTACTTC. This encodes CSAPDLLGGKNIQYF. The chain couples TRBV20-1 to TRBJ2-4; D may be TRBD2 (6 bases). This CDR3 contains 15 residues. Trimming stripped 5 bases from V and 3 bases from J, with 17 bases between. Germline-derived CDR1 and CDR2 are DFQATT and SNEGSKA (reference sequence).

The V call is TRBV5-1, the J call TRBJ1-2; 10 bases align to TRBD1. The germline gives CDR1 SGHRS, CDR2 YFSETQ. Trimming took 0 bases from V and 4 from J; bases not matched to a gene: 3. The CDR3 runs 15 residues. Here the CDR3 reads CASSLATGGAYGYTF. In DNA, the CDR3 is TGCGCCAGCAGCTTGGCGACAGGGGGCGCCTATGGCTACACCTTC.

Here the CDR3 reads CASSKGQGGNQPQHF. The CDR3 DNA reads TGCGCCAGCAGCAAGGGACAGGGCGGCAATCAGCCCCAGCATTTT. V and J are TRBV5-1 and TRBJ1-5, with TRBD1 matching over 9 bases. V gave up 4 bases and J gave up 2 bases; unmatched junction bases: 4. Germline V gives CDR1 SGHRS, CDR2 YFSETQ. The CDR3 is 15 residues long.

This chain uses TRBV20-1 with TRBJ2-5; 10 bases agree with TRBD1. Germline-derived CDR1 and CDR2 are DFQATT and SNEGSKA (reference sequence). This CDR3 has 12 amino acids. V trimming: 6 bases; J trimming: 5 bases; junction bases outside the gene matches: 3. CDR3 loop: CSAPGQGETQYF. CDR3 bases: TGCAGTGCCCCGGGACAGGGGGAGACCCAGTACTTC.

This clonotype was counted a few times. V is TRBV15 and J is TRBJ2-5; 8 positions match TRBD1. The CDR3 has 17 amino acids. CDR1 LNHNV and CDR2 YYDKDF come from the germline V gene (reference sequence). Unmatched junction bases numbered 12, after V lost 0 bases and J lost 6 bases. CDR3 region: CATSRDPPGRQGQTQYF. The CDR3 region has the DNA TGTGCCACCAGCAGAGATCCCCCCGGGCGACAGGGGCAGACCCAGTACTTC.

CDR3 coding DNA: TGCAGTGCTAGTTATCACACTGAAGCTTTCTTT. Translating gives CSASYHTEAFF. The chain links TRBV20-1 to TRBJ1-1; no firm D call. Germline CDR1 and CDR2: DFQATT and SNEGSKA (reference sequence). V was shortened by 3 bases and J by 3 bases, with 5 bases between the two germline ends. The CDR3 loop spans 11 amino acids.

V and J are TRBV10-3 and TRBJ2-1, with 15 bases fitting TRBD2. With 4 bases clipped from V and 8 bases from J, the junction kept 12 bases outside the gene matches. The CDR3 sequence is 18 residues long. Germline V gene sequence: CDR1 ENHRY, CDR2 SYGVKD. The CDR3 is CAISGTSGRADSRDEQFF. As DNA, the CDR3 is TGTGCCATCAGTGGGACTAGCGGGAGGGCCGATTCGCGCGATGAGCAGTTCTTC.